This T cell receptor (beta chain) was observed in a study of T cell changes during pregnancy in multiple sclerosis. Repertoires were generated with immunoSEQ multiplex PCR, while TCRdb's copy carries only in-frame clones and drops some. The profile covers under 45,000 clones, with approximately 90% appearing a single time and 1.2% taken by the ten largest. J gave up 5 bases and V 4 bases, and 14 bases lay outside the gene matches. CDR3 size: 18 residues. Germline CDR1 is SGHVS and CDR2 is FQNEAQ. The TCR comes from a female donor with multiple sclerosis, enrolled in a pregnancy study. The specimen comprised CD4+ T cells from peripheral blood mononuclear cells, sampled in the second trimester of pregnancy. The chain links TRBV7-8 to TRBJ2-2; TRBD2 agrees at 9 bases. Here the CDR3 DNA reads TGTGCCAGCAGCTCCAGTTCCCTTAGCGGGAGCAGGACCGGGGAGCTGTTTTTT. This translates into CASSSSSLSGSRTGELFF.